This TCR beta chain is from a study of cytomegalovirus exposure and HLA in healthy donors. Trimming removed 4 bases from V and 3 bases from J; junction bases left unmatched: 9. Germline-derived CDR1 and CDR2 are SGHNT and YYREEE (reference sequence). The CDR3 contains 15 residues. PCR was performed using 60 Vbeta and 13 Jbeta primers. TCRdb's copy holds only in-frame clones and misses some; the assay was immunoSEQ multiplex PCR. The sample lists about 130,000 clones; more than 80% were seen once. The J gene is TRBJ2-7, the V gene TRBV5-4, with 8 bases that match TRBD2. Source material: PBMCs. This clonotype was obtained from a man aged 30-40 years in good health and CMV-seronegative. CDR3 residues: CASSPSGGTLYEQYF. DNA of the CDR3: TGTGCCAGCAGCCCAAGCGGGGGAACCCTCTACGAGCAGTACTTC.